The present T cell receptor (beta chain) was sequenced within a study of molecular identifiers for immune sequencing clone quantification. Whole-study findings and limits: Sizes of clones that are highly expanded could be underestimated (if identical TCR molecules share a barcode). Over 99% of effector molecules, but under 1% in naive cells, were held by clones with more than 20 RNA copies.

This clonotype was picked up a small number of times. The antigen is unknown. Each CDR3 protein is one row after TCRdb ran MiXCR on the PCR reads. The table shows 90,000 to 120,000 distinct CDR3 sequences, with roughly 38% occurring only once. The CDR3 runs 17 residues. The source is a human donor in good health. Some libraries in this study had Jurkat cell RNA spiked in. The specimen sequenced was naive CD8+ T cells from blood, with Jurkat cell RNA spiked in. Stated subset: FACS-sorted CD8+CD4-CCR7+CD45RA+ naive T cells. The V call is TRBV21-1, the J call TRBJ1-5; the table assigns TRBD1, which was not confirmed against the DNA. TRBV21-1 is shown as a pseudogene. The CDR3 here is CASSKTGLGVTDQPQHF. CDR3 sequence (DNA): TGTGCCAGCAGCAAAACGGGGCTTGGGGTGACAGATCAGCCCCAGCATTTT.